This TCR beta chain appears in the sequencing data of a study of blood T cell repertoires in COVID-19. At the level of the study: Acute and convalescent COVID-19 samples came from the United States, Italy and Spain. PBMCs, B-cell-depleted T cells, or T cells provided the cDNA or gDNA that made up the material.

CDR3 length equals 11 residues. Germline values: CDR1 SNHLY, CDR2 FYNNEI. The V gene lost 3 bases and the J gene lost 7 bases, with 3 bases spanning the gap. Authors' methods: How many nucleated cells were present was estimated from reference gene primer amplification. Here immunoSEQ multiplex PCR was the method, and the copy in TCRdb shows in-frame clones only, minus some. D and trimming come from the DNA, and the V and J calls and clone size come from that table. The profile shows around 140,000 clones, 80% to 90% of them singletons. The gene calls are TRBV2 and TRBJ1-4; D gene uncertain. This TCR was recovered from a woman in her forties or fifties with acute or convalescent COVID-19. Sequenced material: peripheral blood. This CDR3 reads CASSDREKLFF. The CDR3 DNA reads as TGTGCCAGCAGTGATCGTGAAAAACTGTTTTTT.